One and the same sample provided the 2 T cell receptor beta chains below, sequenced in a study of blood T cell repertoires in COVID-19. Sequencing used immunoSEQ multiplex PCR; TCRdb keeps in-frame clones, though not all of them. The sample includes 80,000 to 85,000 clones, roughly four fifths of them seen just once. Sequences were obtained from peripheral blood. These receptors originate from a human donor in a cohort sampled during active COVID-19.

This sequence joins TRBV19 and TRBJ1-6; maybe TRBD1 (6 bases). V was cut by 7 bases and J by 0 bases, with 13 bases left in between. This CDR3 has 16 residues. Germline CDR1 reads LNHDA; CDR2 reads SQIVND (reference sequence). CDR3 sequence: CASTPDRRSYNSPLHF. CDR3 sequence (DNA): TGTGCCAGTACCCCCGACAGGCGCTCCTATAATTCACCCCTCCACTTT.

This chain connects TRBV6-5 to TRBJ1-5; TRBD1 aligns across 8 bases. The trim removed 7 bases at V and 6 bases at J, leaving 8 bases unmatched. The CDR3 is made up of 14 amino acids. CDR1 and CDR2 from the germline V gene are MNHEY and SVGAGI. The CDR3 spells CASTRTGTGQPQHF. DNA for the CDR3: TGTGCCAGCACCAGGACAGGGACGGGTCAGCCCCAGCATTTT.